The 7 T cell receptor beta chains in this list originate from one sample, sequenced in a study of blood T cell repertoires in COVID-19. The repertoire was sequenced with immunoSEQ multiplex PCR; TCRdb's copy has only in-frame clones and lacks some. The data show 110,000 or so clones, roughly 80% seen once. Sequences were obtained from peripheral blood. Receptors were obtained from a man aged 50 to 59 with acute or convalescent COVID-19.

The chain's CDR3 is CASSPDEGQGTLVPYNEQFF. CDR3 nucleotide sequence: TGTGCCAGCAGCCCCGACGAGGGACAGGGGACTCTTGTCCCCTACAATGAGCAGTTCTTC. The chain is built from TRBV7-8 and TRBJ2-1; 10 nucleotides agree with TRBD1. The CDR3 is made up of 20 amino acids. Germline assignment: CDR1 SGHVS and CDR2 FQNEAQ. Unmatched junction bases numbered 18, after V lost 5 bases and J lost 2 bases.

J is TRBJ1-5 and V is TRBV6-5; TRBD1 aligns across 9 bases. With V trimmed by 6 bases and J by 7 bases, 7 bases remained unmatched. The CDR3 covers 14 residues. Germline CDR1 reads MNHEY; CDR2 reads SVGAGI. Here the CDR3 reads CASSAGTGLQPQHF. Written as DNA, the CDR3 is TGTGCCAGCAGCGCTGGGACAGGGTTACAGCCCCAGCATTTT.

The J gene is TRBJ1-4, the V gene TRBV7-3; TRBD1 is a possible D gene (5 bases). Germline V CDR1 and CDR2: SGHTA, FQGTGA. The CDR3 extends over 15 amino acids. Trimming cost V 6 bases and J 0 bases, with 11 bases left between them. The CDR3 DNA is TGTGCCAGCAGACCAGGGATCGCAACTAATGAAAAACTGTTTTTT. Its translation: CASRPGIATNEKLFF.

The chain recombines TRBV19 with TRBJ2-7; no reliable D call. Per germline, CDR1 LNHDA and CDR2 SQIVND (reference sequence). The germline V and J ends were trimmed by 6 bases and 6 bases, with 9 bases remaining between them. This CDR3 is built from 11 residues. This chain's CDR3 is CASRRDGEQYF. In nucleotides, the CDR3 is TGTGCCAGTAGGAGAGATGGCGAGCAGTACTTC.

The CDR3 reads CASRPRGLRGYNEQFF. CDR3 nucleotides: TGTGCCAGCAGACCTAGGGGGCTAAGAGGCTACAATGAGCAGTTCTTC. The rearrangement uses TRBV28 and TRBJ2-1, with 7 positions matching TRBD1. This CDR3 has 16 amino acids. J was trimmed by 3 bases and V by 6 bases; bases with no gene match: 11. The V gene's germline CDR1 is MDHEN and CDR2 SYDVKM. The full variable domain, rest sourced from reference TRBV28 and TRBJ2-1, is DVKVTQSSRYLVKRTGEKVFLECVQDMDHENMFWYRQDPGLGLRLIYFSYDVKMKEKGDIPEGYSVSREKKERFSLILESASTNQTSMYLCASRPRGLRGYNEQFFGPGTRLTVL.

There are many counts of this clone. V and J are TRBV5-4 and TRBJ2-7, with D maybe TRBD1 (5 bases). V was shortened by 6 bases and J by 7 bases, with 14 bases between the two germline ends. The CDR3 consists of 12 residues. The germline gives CDR1 SGHNT, CDR2 YYREEE (reference sequence). In nucleotides, the CDR3 is TGTGCCAGCACCCCCGGATCAGGGGAGCAGTACTTC. It codes for CASTPGSGEQYF.

This clone was counted ten times or more. CDR3 sequence (DNA): TGCGCCAGCAGCTTAAATCTAGCGGGAAACTCCTACGAGCAGTACTTC. Encoded protein: CASSLNLAGNSYEQYF. This chain uses TRBV5-1 with TRBJ2-7; 9 bases map to TRBD2. CDR1 and CDR2 from the germline V gene are SGHRS and YFSETQ. This CDR3 has 16 amino acids. The V gene end was trimmed by 2 bases and the J gene end by 0 bases; junction bases not matched to a gene: 6.